This T cell receptor (beta chain) was captured in a study of cytomegalovirus exposure and HLA in healthy donors. Remarks on this clone: Antigen specificity is unknown.

PCR primers comprised 60 Vbeta and 13 Jbeta primers. Repertoires were generated with immunoSEQ multiplex PCR, while TCRdb's copy carries only in-frame clones and drops some. This table has about 150,000 clones, around 68% appearing once. Germline V gene lookup returns CDR1 SGHRS and CDR2 YFSETQ. With V trimmed by 1 base and J by 5 bases, 4 bases remained unmatched. CDR3 length equals 14 residues. Study-level findings and limits: On later analysis, the bulk of CMV-associated TCR beta chains appeared to be HLA-restricted. TRBV6-2, TRBV6-3 and other indistinguishable V segments were excluded.

Sequencing was performed on PBMCs. The V and J genes are TRBV5-1 and TRBJ1-2, with 8 bases fitting TRBD1. The TCR was taken from a man between 25 and 39 years old in good health and CMV-seropositive. CDR3 protein: CASSLSQGAYGYTF. The CDR3 region has the DNA TGCGCCAGCAGCTTGTCTCAGGGGGCTTATGGCTACACCTTC.